This TCR beta chain was sequenced in a study of T cell repertoires in cytomegalovirus infection. TCRdb passed the reads through MiXCR, listing each CDR3 protein once. Of roughly 500,000 distinct CDR3 sequences in the sample, 11% are singletons; the top ten hold about 9.4%. Trimming removed 6 bases from V and 6 bases from J, with 13 bases in between. The germline gives CDR1 ENHRY, CDR2 SYGVKD. The length of the CDR3 is 13 residues. Study-wide findings and caveats: Summed frequency of public TCR beta families distinguished CMV carriers with the relevant HLA.

This clonotype was detected ten times or more. What it binds is unknown. The chain recombines TRBV10-3 with TRBJ2-3, with D perhaps being TRBD1 or TRBD2 (5 bases each). The origin of this receptor is a human donor in good health (CMV status not recorded). Some clones in this sample may be carry-over from other donors' samples. What was sequenced was PBMCs. The CDR3 DNA follows: TGTGCCATCAGCGGGGCTGGATTGGATACGCAGTATTTT. Translating it yields CAISGAGLDTQYF.